This T cell receptor beta chain was sequenced in a study of blood T cell repertoires in COVID-19. Study-level background: Specimens from acute and convalescent COVID-19 originated in the United States, Italy and Spain. From T cells, B-cell-depleted T cells, or PBMCs came the material, which was cDNA or gDNA.

CDR1 and CDR2 from the germline V gene are LGHDT and YNNKEL (reference sequence). Trimming removed 1 base from V and 11 bases from J; junction bases left unmatched: 3. The CDR3 is 13 amino acids. Original handling: Amplification of reference gene primers provided the estimated nucleated cell counts. Sequenced by immunoSEQ multiplex PCR; TCRdb stores in-frame clones only, minus some. V and J calls and clone size are copied from that table; D and trimming were computed from the DNA. The profile covers 78,000 or so clones, with 86% appearing a single time and around 5.3% taken by the ten largest. Sequenced: peripheral blood. The sequence came from a man between 50 and 59 years old with active or convalescent COVID-19. This chain links TRBV3-1 (or the pseudogene TRBV3-2) with TRBJ2-1; 9 bases align to TRBD2. The CDR3 DNA sequence: TGTGCCAGCAGCCAAGGACTAGCGGCCCAGCAGTTCTTC. Protein product: CASSQGLAAQQFF.